Following are 13 T cell receptor beta chains from one sample sequenced in a study of naive and memory T cell subsets. TCR cDNA received a 3' ligated oligonucleotide that carried a UMI. Ligated cDNA underwent four rounds of PCR with nested alpha and beta constant region primers and SP2. Using its own MiXCR run on the 5' RACE reads, TCRdb lists one record per CDR3 protein. Here the sample spans 56,000 or so distinct CDR3 sequences, about 7.1% being singletons. Receptors were obtained from a female donor in good health.

This clonotype has ten or more counts. The chain has TRBV6-5 and TRBJ2-2; D not certain. CDR3 size: 15 residues. In germline, CDR1 is MNHEY, CDR2 SVGAGI. The V end lost 4 bases, the J end lost 6 bases, and 15 bases lay between the germline ends. The CDR3 spells CASSFSPVGAGELFF. The CDR3 nucleotides are TGTGCCAGCAGTTTCTCCCCGGTGGGTGCCGGGGAGCTGTTTTTT.

This clonotype was counted ten times or more. This rearrangement joins TRBV6-2 or TRBV6-3 to TRBJ2-1; D is possibly TRBD1 (6 bases). Trimming removed 7 bases at V and 4 bases at J, with 17 bases between. This CDR3 has 15 residues. In germline, CDR1 is MNHEY, CDR2 SVGEGT. The CDR3 sequence is CASTLSGQLYNEQFF. In DNA form, the CDR3 reads TGTGCCAGCACTTTATCCGGACAGCTTTACAATGAGCAGTTCTTC.

The chain combines TRBV29-1 with TRBJ2-1; TRBD2 aligns across 12 bases. Trimming removed 4 bases from V and 10 bases from J; junction bases left unmatched: 17. The CDR3 has 17 amino acids. Germline CDR1 reads SQVTM; CDR2 reads ANQGSEA. The CDR3 DNA reads TGCAGCGTTGTAATGCTAGCGGGGGGGCGGGTGTCGGGGGAGCAGTTCTTC. It yields the protein CSVVMLAGGRVSGEQFF.

Many counts were recorded for this clonotype. V usage is TRBV29-1 and J usage is TRBJ1-2, with a possible D match to TRBD1 (5 bases). The germline V gene has CDR1 SQVTM and CDR2 ANQGSEA. CDR3 length: 12 residues. With 5 bases removed from V and 9 bases from J, the gap between germline ends came to 16 bases. The CDR3 nucleotides are TGCAGCGTTTCAGTGACAGATTCGAGCTACACCTTC. Its translation: CSVSVTDSSYTF.

This clonotype was observed a few times. Written as DNA, the CDR3 is TGTGCCAGCAGTGAAAGTCCAGGGGGATACGAGCAGTACTTC. Residues: CASSESPGGYEQYF. The rearrangement joins TRBV6-1 to TRBJ2-7, with 7 bases fitting TRBD1. V was pared by 2 bases and J by 4 bases, with 5 bases of the junction left unmatched. The CDR3 length is 14 residues. Germline loops: CDR1 MNHNS, CDR2 SASEGT.

The J gene is TRBJ2-1, the V gene TRBV20-1, with 10 bases aligning to TRBD2. The CDR3 consists of 15 residues. CDR1 and CDR2 (germline): DFQATT, SNEGSKA (reference sequence). After removal of 4 bases from V and 4 bases from J, the junction contained 7 bases not matched to a gene. The CDR3 spells CSATPLAGEYNEQFF. CDR3 DNA sequence: TGCAGTGCTACCCCTCTAGCGGGGGAGTACAATGAGCAGTTCTTC.

This clonotype was seen a handful of times. The rearrangement links TRBV4-1 to TRBJ2-7; no definite D call. V dropped 7 bases and J dropped 1 base, with 8 bases sitting between them. Germline CDR1 MGHRA, CDR2 YSYEKL. The CDR3 loop spans 12 amino acids. The CDR3 here is CASTGDSYEQYF. The CDR3 bases are TGCGCCAGCACCGGCGATTCCTACGAGCAGTACTTC.

This clonotype was seen more than once but under ten times. V is TRBV7-8 and J is TRBJ2-7; a weak D match, TRBD1 (6 bases). The V and J ends lost 1 base and 3 bases respectively, with 19 bases between them. This CDR3 is built from 17 residues. Germline CDR1 reads SGHVS; CDR2 reads FQNEAQ. The DNA of the CDR3 is TGTGCCAGCAGCTTAGTTCTGGGGCGGGCAGGGGACTACGAGCAGTACTTC. It yields the protein CASSLVLGRAGDYEQYF.

The chain is built from TRBV6-6 and TRBJ2-3, with 7 bases lining up with TRBD1. Looked up from germline, CDR1 is MNHNY and CDR2 is SVGAGI (reference sequence). V shed 4 bases, J shed 11 bases, and the junction held 9 bases outside the gene matches. The CDR3 runs to 13 residues. This CDR3 reads CASSSTGEPKQYF. In nucleotides, the CDR3 is TGTGCCAGCAGTTCCACAGGGGAGCCTAAGCAGTATTTT.

The chain joins TRBV7-9 to TRBJ2-2; TRBD1 matches 7 bases. This CDR3 is 13 amino acids long. Trimming took 6 bases from V and 5 from J; bases not matched to a gene: 3. Germline CDR1 SEHNR, CDR2 FQNEAQ (reference sequence). The CDR3 DNA follows: TGTGCCAGCAGGACGACAGGGACCGGGGAGCTGTTTTTT. As protein: CASRTTGTGELFF. Full variable domain (rest looked up from reference TRBV7-9 and TRBJ2-2): DTGVSQNPRHKITKRGQNVTFRCDPISEHNRLYWYRQTLGQGPEFLTYFQNEAQLEKSRLLSDRFSAERPKGSFSTLEIQRTEQGDSAMYLCASRTTGTGELFFGEGSRLTVL.

This clonotype was seen a few times. The gene calls are TRBV13 and TRBJ2-7; 10 nucleotides agree with TRBD1. V was clipped by 4 bases and J by 4 bases; unmatched bases: 7. CDR1 and CDR2 from the germline V gene are PRHDT and FYEKMQ (reference sequence). This CDR3 is built from 15 residues. The CDR3 here is CASSSRTGGIYEQYF. CDR3 coding DNA: TGTGCCAGCAGCTCGAGGACAGGGGGAATATACGAGCAGTACTTC.

This rearrangement joins TRBV18 to TRBJ1-1; 11 bases match TRBD1. Germline values: CDR1 KGHSH, CDR2 LQKENI. The CDR3 totals 18 residues. The junction had 17 bases not matched to a gene; V was cut back by 9 bases and J by 2 bases. The CDR3 region is CARSTIGQGAILNTEAFF. The CDR3 DNA reads as TGTGCCAGATCAACGATAGGACAGGGGGCCATTTTAAACACTGAAGCTTTCTTT.

This clonotype was detected a few times. The rearrangement uses TRBV12-3 or TRBV12-4 and TRBJ1-5; D uncertain. Deletions cut 3 bases from V and 1 base from J, with 10 bases between. The CDR3 is 15 residues long. CDR3 DNA: TGTGCCAGCAGTTTTCGGGTGATGAGCAATCAGCCCCAGCATTTT. Its translation: CASSFRVMSNQPQHF.